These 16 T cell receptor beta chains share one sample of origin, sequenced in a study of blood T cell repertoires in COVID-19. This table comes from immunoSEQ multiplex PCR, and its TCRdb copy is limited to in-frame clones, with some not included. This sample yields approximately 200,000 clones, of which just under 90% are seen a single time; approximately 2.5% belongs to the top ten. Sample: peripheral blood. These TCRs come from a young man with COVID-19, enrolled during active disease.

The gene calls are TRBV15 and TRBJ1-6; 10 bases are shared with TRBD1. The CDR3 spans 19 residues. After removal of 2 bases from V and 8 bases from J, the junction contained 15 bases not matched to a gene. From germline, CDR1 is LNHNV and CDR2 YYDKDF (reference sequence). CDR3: CATSRSNYLYGTGDSPLHF. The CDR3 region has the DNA TGTGCCACCAGCAGATCCAACTACTTATACGGGACAGGGGATTCACCCCTCCACTTT.

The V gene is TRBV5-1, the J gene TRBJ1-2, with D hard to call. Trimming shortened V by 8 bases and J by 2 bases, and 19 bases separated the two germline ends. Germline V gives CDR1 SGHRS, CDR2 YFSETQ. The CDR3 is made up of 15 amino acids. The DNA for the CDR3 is TGCGCCAGGACGACCAGGAGGGTAGCGAACTATGGCTACACCTTC. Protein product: CARTTRRVANYGYTF.

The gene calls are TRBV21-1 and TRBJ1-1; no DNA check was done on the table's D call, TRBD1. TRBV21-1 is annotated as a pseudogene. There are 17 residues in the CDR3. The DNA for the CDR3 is TGTGCCAGCAGCCGGGAGGGACAGGGGGGAACTGGAGCAGAAGCTTTCTTT. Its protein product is CASSREGQGGTGAEAFF.

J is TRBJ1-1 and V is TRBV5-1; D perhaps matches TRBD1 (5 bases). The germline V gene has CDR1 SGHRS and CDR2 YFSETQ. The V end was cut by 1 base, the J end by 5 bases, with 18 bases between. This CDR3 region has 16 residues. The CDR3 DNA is TGCGCCAGCAGCTTGAGGACCGGGGGTGGGAAAACTGAAGCTTTCTTT. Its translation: CASSLRTGGGKTEAFF.

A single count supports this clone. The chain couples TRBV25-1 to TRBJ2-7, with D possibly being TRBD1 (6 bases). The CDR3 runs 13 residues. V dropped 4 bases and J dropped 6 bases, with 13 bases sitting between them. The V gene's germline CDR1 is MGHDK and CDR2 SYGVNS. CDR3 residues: CASSGTGYGEQYF. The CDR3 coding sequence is TGTGCCAGCAGTGGTACAGGGTACGGCGAGCAGTACTTC.

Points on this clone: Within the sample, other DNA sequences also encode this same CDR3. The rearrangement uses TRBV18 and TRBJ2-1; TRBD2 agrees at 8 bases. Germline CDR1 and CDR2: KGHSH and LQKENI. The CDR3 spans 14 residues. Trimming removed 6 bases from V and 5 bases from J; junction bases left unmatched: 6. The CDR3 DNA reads TGTGCCAGCTCGCCTCAACTAGCGGACAATGAGCAGTTCTTC. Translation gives CASSPQLADNEQFF.

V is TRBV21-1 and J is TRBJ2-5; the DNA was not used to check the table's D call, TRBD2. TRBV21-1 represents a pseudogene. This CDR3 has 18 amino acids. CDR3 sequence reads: CASYNTPSSGRIAETQYF. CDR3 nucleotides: TGTGCCTCCTATAACACCCCGTCCAGTGGTAGGATAGCGGAGACCCAGTACTTC.

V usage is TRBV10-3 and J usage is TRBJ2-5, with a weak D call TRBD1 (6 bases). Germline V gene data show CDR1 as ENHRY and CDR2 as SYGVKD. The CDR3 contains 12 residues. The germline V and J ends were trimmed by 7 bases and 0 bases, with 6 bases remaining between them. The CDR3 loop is CAIKGDQETQYF. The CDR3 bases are TGTGCCATCAAGGGGGACCAAGAGACCCAGTACTTC.

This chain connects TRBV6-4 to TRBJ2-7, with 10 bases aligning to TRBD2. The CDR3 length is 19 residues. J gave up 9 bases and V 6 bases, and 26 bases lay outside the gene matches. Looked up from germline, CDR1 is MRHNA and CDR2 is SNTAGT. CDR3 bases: TGTGCCAGCAGACAAATGGGGAGCGGGAGGGCGGCAGGGCCCTGGGGGCAGTACTTC. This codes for CASRQMGSGRAAGPWGQYF.

As DNA, the CDR3 is TGTGCCAGCAGCTTAACCAGGACAGAGACGTACACCGGGGAGCTGTTTTTT. It translates to CASSLTRTETYTGELFF. The rearrangement joins TRBV7-3 to TRBJ2-2; D might be TRBD1 (6 bases). The CDR3 runs to 17 residues. Germline V gene lookup returns CDR1 SGHTA and CDR2 FQGTGA. V lost 0 bases and J 3 bases, leaving 14 bases between the germline ends.

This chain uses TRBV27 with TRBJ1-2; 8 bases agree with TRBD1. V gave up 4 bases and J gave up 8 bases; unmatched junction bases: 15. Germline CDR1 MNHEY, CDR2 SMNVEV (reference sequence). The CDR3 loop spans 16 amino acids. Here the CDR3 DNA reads TGTGCCAGCAGTTCCTACGCGACGGACAGGGCAGGCGGCTACACCTTC. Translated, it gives CASSSYATDRAGGYTF.

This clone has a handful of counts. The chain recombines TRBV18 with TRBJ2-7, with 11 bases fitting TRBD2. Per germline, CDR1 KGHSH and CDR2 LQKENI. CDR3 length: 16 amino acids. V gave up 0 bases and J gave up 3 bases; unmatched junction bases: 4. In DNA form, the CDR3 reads TGTGCCAGCTCACCACCGGGACTAGCGGAAAACTACGAGCAGTACTTC. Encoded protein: CASSPPGLAENYEQYF. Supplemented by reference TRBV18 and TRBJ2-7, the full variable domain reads NAGVMQNPRHLVRRRGQEARLRCSPMKGHSHVYWYRQLPEEGLKFMVYLQKENIIDESGMPKERFSAEFPKEGPSILRIQQVVRGDSAAYFCASSPPGLAENYEQYFGPGTRLTVT.

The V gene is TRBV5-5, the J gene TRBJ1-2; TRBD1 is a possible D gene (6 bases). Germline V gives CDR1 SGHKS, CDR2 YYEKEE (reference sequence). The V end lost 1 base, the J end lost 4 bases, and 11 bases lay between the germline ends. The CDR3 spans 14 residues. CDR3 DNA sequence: TGTGCCAGCAGCTTGCGACAGGTTGTCTATGGCTACACCTTC. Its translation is CASSLRQVVYGYTF. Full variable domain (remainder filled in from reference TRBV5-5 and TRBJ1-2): DAGVTQSPTHLIKTRGQQVTLRCSPISGHKSVSWYQQVLGQGPQFIFQYYEKEERGRGNFPDRFSARQFPNYSSELNVNALLLGDSALYLCASSLRQVVYGYTFGSGTRLTVV.

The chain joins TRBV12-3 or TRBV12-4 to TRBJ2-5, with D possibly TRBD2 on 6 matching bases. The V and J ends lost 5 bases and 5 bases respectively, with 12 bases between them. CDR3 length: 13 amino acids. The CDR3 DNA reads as TGTGCCAGCAGTCTCAGGGCGGGGGAGACCCAGTACTTC. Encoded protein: CASSLRAGETQYF.

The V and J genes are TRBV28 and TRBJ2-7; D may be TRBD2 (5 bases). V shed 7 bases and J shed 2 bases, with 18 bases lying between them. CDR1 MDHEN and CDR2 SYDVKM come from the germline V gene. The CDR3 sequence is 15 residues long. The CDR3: CASKINSGVAYEQYF. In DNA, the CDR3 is TGTGCCAGCAAAATCAATTCCGGGGTGGCCTACGAGCAGTACTTC.

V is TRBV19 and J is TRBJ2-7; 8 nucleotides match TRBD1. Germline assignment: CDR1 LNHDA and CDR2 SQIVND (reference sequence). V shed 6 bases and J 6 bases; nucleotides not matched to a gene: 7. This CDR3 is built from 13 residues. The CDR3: CASSPDRGSEQYF. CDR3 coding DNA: TGTGCCAGTAGCCCAGACAGGGGTAGCGAGCAGTACTTC.